This entry lists 27 T cell receptor beta chains sequenced from one sample in a study of cytomegalovirus exposure and HLA in healthy donors. Repertoires were generated with immunoSEQ multiplex PCR, while TCRdb's copy carries only in-frame clones and drops some. The data hold around 98,000 clones, with roughly nine tenths observed a single time. The sample was PBMCs. The receptors stem from a woman aged 30 to 39 in good health and CMV-seronegative.

This chain links TRBV5-6 with TRBJ2-5, with unresolved D. V was clipped by 2 bases and J by 5 bases, with 10 bases between them. The germline CDR1 and CDR2 sequences are SGHDT and YYEEEE. The length of the CDR3 is 13 residues. The CDR3 DNA reads TGTGCCAGCAGCTTTTTTAATTCCGAGACCCAGTACTTC. Translation: CASSFFNSETQYF. Combining the CDR3 with reference TRBV5-6 and TRBJ2-5 gives the whole variable domain DAGVTQSPTHLIKTRGQQVTLRCSPKSGHDTVSWYQQALGQGPQFIFQYYEEEERQRGNFPDRFSGHQFPNYSSELNVNALLLGDSALYLCASSFFNSETQYFGPGTRLLVL.

V gene TRBV6-5 combines with J gene TRBJ2-7; no clear D gene. The CDR3 covers 11 residues. Germline loops: CDR1 MNHEY, CDR2 SVGAGI. The V and J ends lost 6 bases and 2 bases respectively, with 5 bases between them. The CDR3 sequence: CASRSAYEQYF. As DNA, the CDR3 is TGTGCCAGCAGGTCAGCCTACGAGCAGTACTTC.

The chain couples TRBV4-1 to TRBJ2-5; weak D call: TRBD2 (6 bases). V was shortened by 2 bases and J by 7 bases, with 20 bases between the two germline ends. This CDR3 contains 16 residues. The V gene's germline CDR1 is MGHRA and CDR2 YSYEKL. This CDR3 reads CASSQSHSFGEVTQYF. DNA of the CDR3: TGCGCCAGCAGCCAATCTCACAGCTTTGGGGAGGTGACCCAGTACTTC.

The J gene is TRBJ2-7, the V gene TRBV28; TRBD1 might be the D (6 bases). The CDR3 length is 14 residues. The germline V gene encodes CDR1 MDHEN and CDR2 SYDVKM. The germline V and J ends were trimmed by 6 bases and 4 bases, with 16 bases remaining between them. CDR3: CASSFRGQRYEQYF. The CDR3 nucleotides read TGTGCCAGCAGCTTCAGAGGACAGAGGTACGAGCAGTACTTC. Using reference TRBV28 and TRBJ2-7 for the parts outside the CDR3, the full variable domain is DVKVTQSSRYLVKRTGEKVFLECVQDMDHENMFWYRQDPGLGLRLIYFSYDVKMKEKGDIPEGYSVSREKKERFSLILESASTNQTSMYLCASSFRGQRYEQYFGPGTRLTVT.

This chain joins TRBV18 and TRBJ2-5; D is perhaps TRBD2 (7 bases). Germline assignment: CDR1 KGHSH and CDR2 LQKENI. Trimming removed 2 bases at V and 4 bases at J, with 14 bases between. This CDR3 comprises 15 residues. As DNA, the CDR3 is TGTGCCAGCTCACCAAGGGGGGGAACGGCAGAGACCCAGTACTTC. It yields the protein CASSPRGGTAETQYF. Together with reference TRBV18 and TRBJ2-5, the CDR3 gives the full variable domain: NAGVMQNPRHLVRRRGQEARLRCSPMKGHSHVYWYRQLPEEGLKFMVYLQKENIIDESGMPKERFSAEFPKEGPSILRIQQVVRGDSAAYFCASSPRGGTAETQYFGPGTRLLVL.

The chain couples TRBV7-9 to TRBJ1-3; 7 bases align to TRBD1. Germline CDR1 and CDR2: SEHNR and FQNEAQ (reference sequence). The CDR3 covers 18 residues. With V trimmed by 5 bases and J by 4 bases, 17 bases remained unmatched. This CDR3 reads CASSPTLIRGMLGNTIYF. The CDR3 DNA reads TGTGCCAGCAGCCCAACCCTAATCAGGGGGATGCTCGGAAACACCATATATTTT.

The gene calls are TRBV2 and TRBJ2-3; D perhaps matches TRBD2 (6 bases). CDR1 is SNHLY, CDR2 FYNNEI, per germline. Trimming pared 3 bases from V and 1 base from J, leaving 11 bases between. The CDR3 is made up of 15 amino acids. The CDR3 here is CASSDGGRGTDTQYF. The CDR3 DNA reads TGTGCCAGCAGTGACGGGGGACGGGGCACAGATACGCAGTATTTT.

The V call is TRBV18, the J call TRBJ1-5; no definite D call. The CDR3 consists of 14 residues. Germline V gives CDR1 KGHSH, CDR2 LQKENI. Trimming left V 3 bases short and J 3 bases short, with 9 bases between. The CDR3 DNA follows: TGTGCCAGCTCACCCGGCGGCTCCAATCAGCCCCAGCATTTT. This translates into CASSPGGSNQPQHF.

The chain is built from TRBV27 and TRBJ2-1, with 14 bases aligning to TRBD2. J lost 10 bases, V lost 6 bases, and 8 bases had no gene match. This CDR3 region has 15 residues. Germline CDR1 MNHEY, CDR2 SMNVEV (reference sequence). The CDR3 loop is CASSLPTSGRGEQFF. DNA for the CDR3: TGTGCCAGCAGCCTTCCGACTAGCGGGAGGGGAGAGCAGTTCTTC.

The V and J genes are TRBV7-3 and TRBJ1-1; 10 bases are shared with TRBD1. CDR3 size: 19 residues. The V segment lost 2 bases and the J segment 10 bases; nucleotides outside the gene matches: 22. Germline values: CDR1 SGHTA, CDR2 FQGTGA. The CDR3 sequence: CASSLEAPTGGFNLLGAFF. In DNA form, the CDR3 reads TGTGCCAGCAGCTTAGAGGCTCCGACAGGGGGCTTTAATCTTCTAGGAGCTTTCTTT.

This clone was seen a few times. The chain links TRBV4-2 to TRBJ1-3; D not certain. V gave up 2 bases and J gave up 0 bases, with 5 bases separating them. CDR3 length equals 14 residues. Germline V gene sequence: CDR1 LGHNA, CDR2 YNFKEQ. CDR3 sequence: CASSQTGSGNTIYF. DNA of the CDR3: TGTGCCAGCAGCCAAACGGGCTCTGGAAACACCATATATTTT.

The sample holds many counts of this clone. The chain recombines TRBV28 with TRBJ2-7, with 7 bases aligning to TRBD1. Unmatched junction bases numbered 7, after V lost 2 bases and J lost 6 bases. From germline, CDR1 is MDHEN and CDR2 SYDVKM. CDR3 length: 14 amino acids. The CDR3 sequence is CASSLVPRGLEQYF. The CDR3 DNA reads as TGTGCCAGCAGTTTAGTCCCGAGGGGGCTCGAGCAGTACTTC.

Concerning this clone: At one boundary the junction diverges from the germline segment, which might be a read error. The chain links TRBV7-7 to TRBJ2-5; TRBD2 is a possible D gene (5 bases). The CDR3 is 12 residues long. Germline V CDR1 and CDR2: SSHAT, FNYEAQ (reference sequence). The CDR3 loop is CASSRPSRDLYF. The CDR3 bases are TGTGCTAGCAGCCGCCCCTCCCGGGATCTCTACTTC.

The chain links TRBV2 to TRBJ2-7; TRBD1 might be the D (6 bases). Between the trimmed V and J ends, which lost 6 bases and 2 bases, there was a span of 17 bases. The V gene's germline CDR1 is SNHLY and CDR2 FYNNEI. The CDR3 runs to 15 residues. DNA of the CDR3: TGTGCCAGCAGGGCCCGGGACACGGAAGCCTACGAGCAGTACTTC. Protein: CASRARDTEAYEQYF.

The chain combines TRBV2 with TRBJ1-2; D possibly corresponds to TRBD1 (6 bases). The germline V and J ends were trimmed by 7 bases and 4 bases, with 13 bases remaining between them. Germline V gene data show CDR1 as SNHLY and CDR2 as FYNNEI. CDR3 length: 13 amino acids. For the CDR3, the DNA is TGTGCCAGCACCTGGGACAAGATCTATGGCTACACCTTC. Amino acid sequence: CASTWDKIYGYTF. The full variable domain, completed using reference TRBV2 and TRBJ1-2, is EPEVTQTPSHQVTQMGQEVILRCVPISNHLYFYWYRQILGQKVEFLVSFYNNEISEKSEIFDDQFSVERPDGSNFTLKIRSTKLEDSAMYFCASTWDKIYGYTFGSGTRLTVV.

This chain uses TRBV5-1 with TRBJ1-4, with D possibly TRBD1 on 6 matching bases. Germline CDR1 and CDR2: SGHRS and YFSETQ. The CDR3 length is 16 residues. V shed 0 bases and J shed 5 bases, with 14 bases lying between them. CDR3 nucleotide sequence: TGCGCCAGCAGCTTGGCCCCGGGGACATCGAATGAAAAACTGTTTTTT. Protein sequence: CASSLAPGTSNEKLFF. Looking up the rest from reference TRBV5-1 and TRBJ1-4 gives the full variable domain: KAGVTQTPRYLIKTRGQQVTLSCSPISGHRSVSWYQQTPGQGLQFLFEYFSETQRNKGNFPGRFSGRQFSNSRSEMNVSTLELGDSALYLCASSLAPGTSNEKLFFGSGTQLSVL.

CDR3 nucleotide sequence: TGTGCCAGCAGCTTGGGAGGCGGGACAGGCGGAGGTGGCTACACCTTC. Protein sequence: CASSLGGGTGGGGYTF. The rearrangement links TRBV5-4 to TRBJ1-2, with 8 bases fitting TRBD1. J lost 7 bases, V lost 0 bases, and 11 bases had no gene match. CDR1 is SGHNT, CDR2 YYREEE, per germline (reference sequence). CDR3 length: 16 residues.

The rearrangement joins TRBV6-1 to TRBJ2-2; 8 nucleotides line up with TRBD1. Germline assignment: CDR1 MNHNS and CDR2 SASEGT. This CDR3 contains 14 residues. The V gene end was trimmed by 6 bases and the J gene end by 7 bases; junction bases not matched to a gene: 7. This chain's CDR3 is CASRPDRDNGELFF. CDR3 in DNA: TGTGCCAGCAGACCGGACAGGGATAACGGGGAGCTGTTTTTT.

This clone was seen just once. The chain links TRBV20-1 to TRBJ1-2; D possibly corresponds to TRBD1 (5 bases). Between the trimmed V and J ends, which lost 5 bases and 8 bases, there was a span of 12 bases. The CDR3 covers 11 residues. From germline, CDR1 is DFQATT and CDR2 SNEGSKA (reference sequence). CDR3: CSASRGSGYTF. The DNA of the CDR3 is TGCAGTGCTTCAAGGGGCTCCGGCTACACCTTC.

In this sample, this clone turned up once. The chain joins TRBV5-1 to TRBJ1-4, with D possibly TRBD1 on 5 matching bases. From germline, CDR1 is SGHRS and CDR2 YFSETQ. The CDR3 is made up of 15 amino acids. Trimming stripped 0 bases from V and 8 bases from J, with 14 bases between. This CDR3 reads CASSLGVLGQEKLFF. As DNA, the CDR3 is TGCGCCAGCAGCTTGGGGGTTTTGGGGCAGGAAAAACTGTTTTTT.

J is TRBJ2-5 and V is TRBV19, with 14 bases matching TRBD2. The CDR3 has 11 amino acids. Germline V gene sequence: CDR1 LNHDA, CDR2 SQIVND (reference sequence). V dropped 9 bases and J dropped 12; count of bases not matched to a gene: 3. DNA for the CDR3: TGTGCCAGCAGGGGACTAGCGGGGGAGTACTTC. Protein sequence: CASRGLAGEYF.

The chain has TRBV6-5 and TRBJ2-7; perhaps TRBD2 as D (5 bases). The V gene's germline CDR1 is MNHEY and CDR2 SVGAGI. This CDR3 contains 16 residues. Trimming took 2 bases from V and 8 from J, leaving 22 bases between them. The CDR3 DNA reads as TGTGCCAGCAGTTACAATCGAGGGCGGGCTAGATCCCAGCAGTACTTC. Protein product: CASSYNRGRARSQQYF.

This CDR3 reads CASSVTGNTEAFF. The CDR3 DNA is TGCGCCAGCAGCGTAACAGGGAACACTGAAGCTTTCTTT. The chain links TRBV5-1 to TRBJ1-1; D might be TRBD1 (5 bases). The CDR3 totals 13 residues. From germline, CDR1 is SGHRS and CDR2 YFSETQ. Between the trimmed V and J ends, which lost 4 bases and 1 base, there was a span of 8 bases. The full variable domain, rest sourced from reference TRBV5-1 and TRBJ1-1, is KAGVTQTPRYLIKTRGQQVTLSCSPISGHRSVSWYQQTPGQGLQFLFEYFSETQRNKGNFPGRFSGRQFSNSRSEMNVSTLELGDSALYLCASSVTGNTEAFFGQGTRLTVV.

The chain joins TRBV4-1 to TRBJ1-2; D remains ambiguous. The CDR3 loop spans 13 amino acids. Trimming shortened V by 0 bases and J by 10 bases, and 12 bases separated the two germline ends. The germline gives CDR1 MGHRA, CDR2 YSYEKL. This CDR3 is CASSQDPAGIYTF. The CDR3 nucleotides read TGCGCCAGCAGCCAAGACCCAGCGGGAATCTACACCTTC.

V usage is TRBV4-2 and J usage is TRBJ1-4; D gene uncertain. V was clipped by 2 bases and J by 6 bases, with 22 bases between them. This CDR3 comprises 18 residues. The germline V gene has CDR1 LGHNA and CDR2 YNFKEQ. CDR3 protein: CASSQRVSLLGEDEKLFF. DNA for the CDR3: TGTGCCAGCAGCCAACGAGTTTCTCTACTTGGGGAGGATGAAAAACTGTTTTTT.

The V call is TRBV5-6, the J call TRBJ2-6; D unclear. CDR1 SGHDT and CDR2 YYEEEE come from the germline V gene. Trimming removed 2 bases at V and 4 bases at J, with 10 bases between. CDR3 size: 15 residues. The CDR3 loop reads CASSFLVVGANVLTF. DNA of the CDR3: TGTGCCAGCAGCTTTCTGGTAGTGGGGGCCAACGTCCTGACTTTC.

The genes are TRBV2 and TRBJ1-4; D unclear. Trimming left V 6 bases short and J 5 bases short, with 13 bases between. The germline gives CDR1 SNHLY, CDR2 FYNNEI. The CDR3 sequence is 14 residues long. The CDR3 DNA follows: TGTGCCAGCAGATTGACATACCTCAATGAAAAACTGTTTTTT. It is translated as CASRLTYLNEKLFF.